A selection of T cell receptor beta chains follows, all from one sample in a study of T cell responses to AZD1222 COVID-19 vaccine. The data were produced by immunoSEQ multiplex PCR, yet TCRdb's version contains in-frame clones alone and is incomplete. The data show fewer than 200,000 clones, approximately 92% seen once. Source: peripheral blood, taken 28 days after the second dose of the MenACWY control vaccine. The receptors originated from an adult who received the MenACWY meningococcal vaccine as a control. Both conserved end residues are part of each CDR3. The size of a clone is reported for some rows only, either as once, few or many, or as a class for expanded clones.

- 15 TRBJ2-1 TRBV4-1 CASSQGGISYNEQFF
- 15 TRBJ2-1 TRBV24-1 CATRERDGSYNEQFF
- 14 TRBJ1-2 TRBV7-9 CAGRSGWDNYGYTF
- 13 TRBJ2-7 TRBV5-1 CASSPVRGKEQYF
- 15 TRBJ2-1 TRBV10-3 CAISERASGDNEQFF
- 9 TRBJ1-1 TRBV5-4 CASSSWAFF
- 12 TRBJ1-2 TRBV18 CASSPVDGGYTF
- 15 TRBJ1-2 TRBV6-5 CASSPRQGGRYGYTF
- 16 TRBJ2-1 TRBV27 CASSSPIAGGHNEQFF
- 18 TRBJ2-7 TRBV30 CAWSSVRGLGGNSYEQYF
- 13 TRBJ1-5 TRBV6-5 CASSLARNQPQHF
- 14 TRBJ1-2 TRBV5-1 CASSSLGQFYGYTF
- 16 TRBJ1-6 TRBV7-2 CASSLAGASGNSPLHF
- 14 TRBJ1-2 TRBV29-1 CSVEPGQGPYGYTF
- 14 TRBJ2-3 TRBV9 CASSPRPFTDTQYF
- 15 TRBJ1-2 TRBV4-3 CASSQDRRGGGGYTF
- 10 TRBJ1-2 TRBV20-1 CSASQGGYTF
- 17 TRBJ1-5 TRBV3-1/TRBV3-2 CASSQGQGGLSNQPQHF
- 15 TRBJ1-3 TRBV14 CASSQDFHSGNTIYF
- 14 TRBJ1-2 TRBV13 CASSSSLGGYGYTF
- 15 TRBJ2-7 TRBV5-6 CASSLGLAGGYEQYF
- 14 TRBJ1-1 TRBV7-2 CASSLPGGYTEAFF
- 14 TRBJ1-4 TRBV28 CASRQGSTNEKLFF
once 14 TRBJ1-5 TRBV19 CASSSETGHGTQHF
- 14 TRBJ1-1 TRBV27 CASSVRQGKTEAFF